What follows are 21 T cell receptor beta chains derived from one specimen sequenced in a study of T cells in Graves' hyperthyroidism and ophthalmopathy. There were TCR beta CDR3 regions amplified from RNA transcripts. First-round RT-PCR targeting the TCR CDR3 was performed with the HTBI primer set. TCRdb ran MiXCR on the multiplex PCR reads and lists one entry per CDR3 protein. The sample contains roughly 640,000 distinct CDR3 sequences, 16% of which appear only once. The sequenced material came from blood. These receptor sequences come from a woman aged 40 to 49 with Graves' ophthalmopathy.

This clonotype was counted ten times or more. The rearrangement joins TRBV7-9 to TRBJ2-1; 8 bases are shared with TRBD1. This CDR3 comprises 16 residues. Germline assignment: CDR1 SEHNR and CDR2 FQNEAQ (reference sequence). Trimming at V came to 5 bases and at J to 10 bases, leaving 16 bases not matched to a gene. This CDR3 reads CASSADRASSRGEQFF. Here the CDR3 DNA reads TGTGCCAGCAGCGCGGACAGGGCTTCATCACGGGGAGAGCAGTTCTTC. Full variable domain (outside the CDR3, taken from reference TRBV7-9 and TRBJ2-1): DTGVSQNPRHKITKRGQNVTFRCDPISEHNRLYWYRQTLGQGPEFLTYFQNEAQLEKSRLLSDRFSAERPKGSFSTLEIQRTEQGDSAMYLCASSADRASSRGEQFFGPGTRLTVL.

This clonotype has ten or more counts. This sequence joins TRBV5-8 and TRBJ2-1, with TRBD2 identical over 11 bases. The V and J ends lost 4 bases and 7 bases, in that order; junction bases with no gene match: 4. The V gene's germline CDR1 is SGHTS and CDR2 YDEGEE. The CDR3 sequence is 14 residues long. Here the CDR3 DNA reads TGTGCCAGCAGCCCGGGACTAGCGGAAAATGAGCAGTTCTTC. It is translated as CASSPGLAENEQFF.

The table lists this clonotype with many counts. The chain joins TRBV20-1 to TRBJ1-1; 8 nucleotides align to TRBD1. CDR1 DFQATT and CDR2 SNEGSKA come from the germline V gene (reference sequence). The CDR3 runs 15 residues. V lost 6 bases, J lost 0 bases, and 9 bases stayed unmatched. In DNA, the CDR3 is TGCAGTGCCCGGGACAGGAGTACTGTGAACACTGAAGCTTTCTTT. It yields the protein CSARDRSTVNTEAFF.

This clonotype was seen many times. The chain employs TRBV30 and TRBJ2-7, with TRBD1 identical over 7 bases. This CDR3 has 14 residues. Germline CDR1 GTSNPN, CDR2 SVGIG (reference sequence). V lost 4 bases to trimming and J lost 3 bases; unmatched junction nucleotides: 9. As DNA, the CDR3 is TGTGCCTGGACCCCATGGGACAGAAGCTACGAGCAGTACTTC. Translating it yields CAWTPWDRSYEQYF.

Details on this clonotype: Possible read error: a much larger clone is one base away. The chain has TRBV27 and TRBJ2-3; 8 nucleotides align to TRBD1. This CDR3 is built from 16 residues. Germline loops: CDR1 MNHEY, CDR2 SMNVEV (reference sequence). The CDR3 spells CTSSLSGTGTVDTQYF. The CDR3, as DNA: TGTACCAGCAGTTTATCGGGGACAGGTACTGTAGATACGCAGTATTTT.

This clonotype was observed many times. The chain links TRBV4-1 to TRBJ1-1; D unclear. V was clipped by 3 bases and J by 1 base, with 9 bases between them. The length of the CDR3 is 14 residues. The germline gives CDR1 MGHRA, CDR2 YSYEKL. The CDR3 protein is CASSHPRQNTEAFF. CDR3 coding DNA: TGCGCCAGCAGCCACCCCCGACAGAACACTGAAGCTTTCTTT.

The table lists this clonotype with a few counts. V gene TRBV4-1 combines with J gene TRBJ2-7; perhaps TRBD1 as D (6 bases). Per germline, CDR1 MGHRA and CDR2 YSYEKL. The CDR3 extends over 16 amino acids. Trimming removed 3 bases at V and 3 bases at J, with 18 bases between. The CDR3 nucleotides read TGCGCCAGCAGCCAGCTCCGGGACACAGGATTCTACGAGCAGTACTTC. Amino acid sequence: CASSQLRDTGFYEQYF.

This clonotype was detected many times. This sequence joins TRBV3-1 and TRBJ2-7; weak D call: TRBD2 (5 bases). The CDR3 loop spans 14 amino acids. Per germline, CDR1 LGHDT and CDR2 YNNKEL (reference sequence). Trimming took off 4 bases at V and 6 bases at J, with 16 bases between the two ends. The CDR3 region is CASSPPGPEGEQYF. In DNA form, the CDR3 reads TGTGCCAGCAGCCCCCCCGGACCAGAGGGCGAGCAGTACTTC.

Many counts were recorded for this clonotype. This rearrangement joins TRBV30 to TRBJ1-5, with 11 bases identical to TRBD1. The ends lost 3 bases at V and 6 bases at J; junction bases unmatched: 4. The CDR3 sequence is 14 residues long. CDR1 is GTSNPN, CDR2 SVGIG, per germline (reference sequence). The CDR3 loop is CAWRGQGAFQPQHF. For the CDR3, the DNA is TGTGCCTGGAGAGGACAGGGGGCGTTTCAGCCCCAGCATTTT.

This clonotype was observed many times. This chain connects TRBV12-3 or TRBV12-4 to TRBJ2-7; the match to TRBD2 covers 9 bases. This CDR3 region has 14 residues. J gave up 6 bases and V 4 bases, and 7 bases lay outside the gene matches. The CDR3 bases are TGTGCCAGCAGTTCCCCGGGACTAGCAGTCGAGCAGTACTTC. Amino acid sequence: CASSSPGLAVEQYF.

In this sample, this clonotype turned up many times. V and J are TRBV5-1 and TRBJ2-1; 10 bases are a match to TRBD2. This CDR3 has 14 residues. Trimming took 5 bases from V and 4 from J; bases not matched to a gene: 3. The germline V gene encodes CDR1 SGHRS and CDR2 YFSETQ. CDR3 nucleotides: TGCGCCAGCAGTGCTAGCGGGAGTTACAATGAGCAGTTCTTC. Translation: CASSASGSYNEQFF.

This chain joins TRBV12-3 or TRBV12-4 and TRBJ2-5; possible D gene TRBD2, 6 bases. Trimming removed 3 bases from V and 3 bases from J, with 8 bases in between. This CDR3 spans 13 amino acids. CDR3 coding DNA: TGTGCCAGCAGTTTTGGACTAAAAGAGACCCAGTACTTC. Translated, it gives CASSFGLKETQYF.

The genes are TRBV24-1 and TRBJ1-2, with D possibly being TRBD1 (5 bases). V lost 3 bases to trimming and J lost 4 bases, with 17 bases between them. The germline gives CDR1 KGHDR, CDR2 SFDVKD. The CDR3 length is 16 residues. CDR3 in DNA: TGTGCCACCAGTGATCGGGACCCCGGGGGGTCCTATGGCTACACCTTC. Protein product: CATSDRDPGGSYGYTF.

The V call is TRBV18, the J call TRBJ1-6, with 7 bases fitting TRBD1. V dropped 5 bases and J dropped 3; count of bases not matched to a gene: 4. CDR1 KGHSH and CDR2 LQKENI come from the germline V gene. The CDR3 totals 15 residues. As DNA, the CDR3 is TGTGCCAGCTCATCCGACAGGGACTATAATTCACCCCTCCACTTT. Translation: CASSSDRDYNSPLHF.

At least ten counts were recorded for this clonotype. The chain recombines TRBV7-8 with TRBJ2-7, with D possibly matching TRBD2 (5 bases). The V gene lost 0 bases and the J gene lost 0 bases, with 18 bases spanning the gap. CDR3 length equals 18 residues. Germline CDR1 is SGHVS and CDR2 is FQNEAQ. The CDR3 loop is CASSLARVGKGSSYEQYF. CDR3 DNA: TGTGCCAGCAGCTTAGCGCGGGTCGGGAAAGGAAGCTCCTACGAGCAGTACTTC.

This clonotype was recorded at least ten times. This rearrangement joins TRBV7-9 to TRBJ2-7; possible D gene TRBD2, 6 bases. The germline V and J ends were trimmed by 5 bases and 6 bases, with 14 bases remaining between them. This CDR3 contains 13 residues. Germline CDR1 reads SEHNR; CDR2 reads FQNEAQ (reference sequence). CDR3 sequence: CASSPYDSGEQYF. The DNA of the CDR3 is TGTGCCAGCAGCCCCTACGATAGCGGCGAGCAGTACTTC.

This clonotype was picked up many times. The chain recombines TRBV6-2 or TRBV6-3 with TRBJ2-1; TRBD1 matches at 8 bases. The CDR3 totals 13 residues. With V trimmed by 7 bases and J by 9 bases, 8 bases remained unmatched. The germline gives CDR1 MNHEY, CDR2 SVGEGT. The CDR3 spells CASKDRARLEQFF. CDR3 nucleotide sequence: TGTGCCAGCAAGGACAGGGCCCGGCTTGAGCAGTTCTTC.

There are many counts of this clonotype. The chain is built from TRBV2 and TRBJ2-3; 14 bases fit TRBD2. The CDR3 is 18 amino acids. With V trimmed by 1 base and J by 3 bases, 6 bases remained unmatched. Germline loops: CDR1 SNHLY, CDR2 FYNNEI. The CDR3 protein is CASSEGGLAGARTDTQYF. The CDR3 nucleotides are TGTGCCAGCAGTGAAGGGGGACTAGCGGGGGCCCGGACAGATACGCAGTATTTT. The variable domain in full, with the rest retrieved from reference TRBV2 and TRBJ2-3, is EPEVTQTPSHQVTQMGQEVILRCVPISNHLYFYWYRQILGQKVEFLVSFYNNEISEKSEIFDDQFSVERPDGSNFTLKIRSTKLEDSAMYFCASSEGGLAGARTDTQYFGPGTRLTVL.

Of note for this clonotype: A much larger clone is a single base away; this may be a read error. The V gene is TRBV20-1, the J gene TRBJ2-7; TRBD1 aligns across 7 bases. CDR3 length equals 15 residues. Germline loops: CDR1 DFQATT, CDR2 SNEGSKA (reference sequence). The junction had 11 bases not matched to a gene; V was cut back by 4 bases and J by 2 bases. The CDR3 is CSAKYSDRPPYEQYF. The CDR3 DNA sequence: TGCAGTGCTAAATACTCGGACAGGCCCCCCTACGAGCAGTACTTC.

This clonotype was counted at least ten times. This CDR3 reads CASSVPGLAGVSEQFF. For the CDR3, the DNA is TGCGCCAGCAGCGTGCCGGGACTAGCGGGAGTGAGTGAGCAGTTCTTC. The genes are TRBV5-1 and TRBJ2-1, with 14 bases identical to TRBD2. The V and J ends lost 4 bases and 9 bases, in that order; junction bases with no gene match: 9. The V gene's germline CDR1 is SGHRS and CDR2 YFSETQ. The CDR3 is 16 amino acids.

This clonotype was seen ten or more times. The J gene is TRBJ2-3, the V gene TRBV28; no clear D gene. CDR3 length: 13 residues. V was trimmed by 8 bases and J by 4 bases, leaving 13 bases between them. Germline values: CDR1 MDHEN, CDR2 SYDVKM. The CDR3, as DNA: TGTGCCAGCGGGATCAGTATTGCAGATACGCAGTATTTT. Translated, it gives CASGISIADTQYF. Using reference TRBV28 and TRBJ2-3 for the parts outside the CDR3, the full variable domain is DVKVTQSSRYLVKRTGEKVFLECVQDMDHENMFWYRQDPGLGLRLIYFSYDVKMKEKGDIPEGYSVSREKKERFSLILESASTNQTSMYLCASGISIADTQYFGPGTRLTVL.